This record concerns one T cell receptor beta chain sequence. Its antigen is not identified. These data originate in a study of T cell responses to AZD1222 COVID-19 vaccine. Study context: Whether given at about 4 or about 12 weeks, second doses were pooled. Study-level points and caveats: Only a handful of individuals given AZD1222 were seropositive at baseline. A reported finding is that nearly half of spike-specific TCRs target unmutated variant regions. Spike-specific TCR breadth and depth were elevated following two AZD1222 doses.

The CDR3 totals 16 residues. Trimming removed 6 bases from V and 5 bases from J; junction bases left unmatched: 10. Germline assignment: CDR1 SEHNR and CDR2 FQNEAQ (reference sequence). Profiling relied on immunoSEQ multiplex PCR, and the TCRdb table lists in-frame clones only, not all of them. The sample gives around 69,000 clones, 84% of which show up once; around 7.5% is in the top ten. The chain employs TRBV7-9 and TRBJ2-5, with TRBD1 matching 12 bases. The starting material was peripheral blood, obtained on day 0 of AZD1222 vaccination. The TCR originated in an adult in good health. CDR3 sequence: CASSPRDRGLWETQYF. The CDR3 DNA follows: TGTGCCAGCAGTCCCCGGGACAGGGGGCTGTGGGAGACCCAGTACTTC. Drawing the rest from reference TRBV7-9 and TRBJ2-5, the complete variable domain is DTGVSQNPRHKITKRGQNVTFRCDPISEHNRLYWYRQTLGQGPEFLTYFQNEAQLEKSRLLSDRFSAERPKGSFSTLEIQRTEQGDSAMYLCASSPRDRGLWETQYFGPGTRLLVL.